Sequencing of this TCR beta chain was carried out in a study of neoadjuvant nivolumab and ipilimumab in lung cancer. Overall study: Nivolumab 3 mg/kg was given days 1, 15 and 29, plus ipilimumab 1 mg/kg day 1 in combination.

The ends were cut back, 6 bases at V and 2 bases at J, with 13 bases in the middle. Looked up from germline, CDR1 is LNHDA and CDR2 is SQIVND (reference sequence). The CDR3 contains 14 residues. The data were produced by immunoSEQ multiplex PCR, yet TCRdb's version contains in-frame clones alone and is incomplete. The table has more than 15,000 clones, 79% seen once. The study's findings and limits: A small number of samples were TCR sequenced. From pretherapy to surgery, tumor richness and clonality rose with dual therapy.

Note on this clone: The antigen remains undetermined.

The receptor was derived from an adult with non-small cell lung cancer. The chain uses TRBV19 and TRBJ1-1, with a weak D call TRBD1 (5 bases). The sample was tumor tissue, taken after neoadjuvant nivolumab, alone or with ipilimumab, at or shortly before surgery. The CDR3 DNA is TGTGCCAGTAGGAACCAGGGCTTCAACACTGAAGCTTTCTTT. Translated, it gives CASRNQGFNTEAFF.